Listed below are T cell receptor beta chains from one sample, sequenced in a study of response to subunit inactivated influenza vaccine. MiXCR was run by TCRdb on the RT-PCR reads, yielding one entry per CDR3 protein. The sample contains some 600,000 distinct CDR3 sequences, 14% of which appear only once. The starting material was PBMCs from blood, obtained roughly 15 days before vaccination. These receptors came from a man over 45 who received an inactivated influenza vaccine. Each CDR3 is given with its conserved first and last residue. The order of the fields is clone size, J gene, V gene, D gene, CDR3 DNA, CDR3 protein. The D gene is left open where the match is weak. Rows give clone size only sometimes, using once, few, many, or a class for an expanded clone.

>few|TRBJ2-1|TRBV20-1|TRBD2
TGCAGTGCTAGACCACCCATTACTAGCGGGGGGGCCTACAATGAGCAGTTCTTC
CSARPPITSGGAYNEQFF
>few|TRBJ2-7|TRBV7-9|TRBD1
TGTGCCAGCAGCTCCGACAGGGCCCGCTCCTACGAGCAGTACTTC
CASSSDRARSYEQYF
>few|TRBJ2-3|TRBV12-3/TRBV12-4|TRBD2
TGTTCTAGCGGGAGCTGGGATACGCAGTATTTT
CSSGSWDTQYF
>.|TRBJ2-7|TRBV27|.
TGTGCCAGCAGTCCGAGCAGAGGGGCCTACGAGCAGTACTTC
CASSPSRGAYEQYF
>few|TRBJ2-3|TRBV24-1|.
TGTGCCACCAGTGTGCGGCAGGGAATAGATACGCAGTATTTT
CATSVRQGIDTQYF
>.|TRBJ2-6|TRBV10-3|.
TGTGCCATCTCTGGGACTGGGGCCAACGTCCTGACTTTC
CAISGTGANVLTF
>few|TRBJ2-1|TRBV20-1|TRBD1
TGCAGTGCCCCCGTCAGACAGGGTATGGTGAATGAGCAGTTCTTC
CSAPVRQGMVNEQFF
>few|TRBJ1-2|TRBV12-3/TRBV12-4|TRBD1
TGTGCCAGCACGACAGGGGGTAATAATGGCTACACCTTC
CASTTGGNNGYTF
>.|TRBJ1-5|TRBV7-9|TRBD1
TGTGCCAGCAGCTCGGGACAGTTCAATCAGCCCCAGCATTTT
CASSSGQFNQPQHF
>few|TRBJ1-1|TRBV6-2/TRBV6-3|TRBD1
TGTGCCAGCAGTTACCGGACAGGGCGGACTGAAGCTTTCTTT
CASSYRTGRTEAFF